Listed here are 32 T cell receptor beta chains from one sample, sequenced in a study of T cell repertoires in cytomegalovirus infection. TCRdb re-analysed the reads in MiXCR, keeping a single row per CDR3 protein. The sample has around 240,000 distinct CDR3 sequences, about 23% seen once. Sequencing was done on a sample of CD8+ T cells from PBMCs. These receptors originate from a human donor in good health (CMV status not recorded). Some clones in this sample may be carry-over from other donors' samples.

The gene calls are TRBV19 and TRBJ2-7; 7 bases are a match to TRBD1. The CDR3 loop spans 14 amino acids. The germline gives CDR1 LNHDA, CDR2 SQIVND (reference sequence). The junction had 11 bases not matched to a gene; V was cut back by 5 bases and J by 7 bases. CDR3 loop: CASSEGAMLREQYF. The CDR3, as DNA: TGTGCCAGTAGTGAGGGGGCTATGCTTCGGGAGCAGTACTTC.

This clonotype was detected a few times. This chain joins TRBV14 and TRBJ2-3; 8 bases match TRBD2. V was clipped by 4 bases and J by 3 bases; unmatched bases: 15. Germline values: CDR1 SGHDN, CDR2 FVKESK. The CDR3 is 18 amino acids. In DNA, the CDR3 is TGTGCCAGCAGCCTCCGGGCGTGGACGGGGGGGCAAACAGATACGCAGTATTTT. Translating gives CASSLRAWTGGQTDTQYF.

Here the CDR3 reads CASSVGVGDNEQFF. CDR3 bases: TGTGCCAGCAGCGTAGGGGTAGGGGACAATGAGCAGTTCTTC. The chain is built from TRBV9 and TRBJ2-1; D is perhaps TRBD1 (5 bases). The CDR3 length is 14 residues. With 0 bases removed from V and 5 bases from J, the gap between germline ends came to 9 bases. Germline CDR1 is SGDLS and CDR2 is YYNGEE.

V is TRBV2 and J is TRBJ2-7, with a tentative D call TRBD1 (6 bases). Trimming removed 4 bases from V and 7 bases from J, with 17 bases in between. This CDR3 has 14 amino acids. Germline CDR1 SNHLY, CDR2 FYNNEI. CDR3 DNA: TGTGCCAGCAGTGTTAGCCAGGGGCCAGGAGAGCAGTACTTC. Residues: CASSVSQGPGEQYF.

On this clonotype: The junction departs from the called germline gene at one end, perhaps through a read error. This sequence joins TRBV20-1 and TRBJ1-3; 9 bases are a match to TRBD1. The CDR3 sequence is 14 residues long. CDR1 is DFQATT, CDR2 SNEGSKA, per germline (reference sequence). The CDR3 DNA follows: TGCAGTGCTTCCGGGACAGGGACTGGAAACGCCATATATTTT. It codes for CSASGTGTGNAIYF.

The chain joins TRBV20-1 to TRBJ1-1; D is unresolved. Germline CDR1 reads DFQATT; CDR2 reads SNEGSKA (reference sequence). The CDR3 spans 13 residues. With 3 bases removed from V and 4 bases from J, the gap between germline ends came to 12 bases. The CDR3 DNA reads as TGCAGTGCTAGCCTCGGGGATTTCACTGAAGCTTTCTTT. This encodes CSASLGDFTEAFF.

This clonotype was recorded at least ten times. The chain employs TRBV25-1 and TRBJ1-2; D gene uncertain. This CDR3 contains 13 residues. Germline CDR1 is MGHDK and CDR2 is SYGVNS. The V gene lost 4 bases and the J gene lost 4 bases, with 10 bases spanning the gap. CDR3 residues: CASSAQAVYGYTF. CDR3 sequence (DNA): TGTGCCAGCAGTGCTCAGGCCGTCTATGGCTACACCTTC.

This clonotype occurred a few times. The genes are TRBV7-8 and TRBJ2-1; the match to TRBD2 covers 8 bases. The CDR3 loop spans 16 amino acids. V shed 1 base and J 8 bases; nucleotides not matched to a gene: 10. CDR1 and CDR2 from the germline V gene are SGHVS and FQNEAQ. CDR3 sequence: CASSLVNGGGLDEQFF. CDR3 DNA: TGTGCCAGCAGCTTAGTGAACGGGGGGGGTTTGGATGAGCAGTTCTTC.

The sample holds a few counts of this clonotype. The chain has TRBV12-3 or TRBV12-4 and TRBJ2-1; 8 bases are shared with TRBD2. The CDR3 has 17 amino acids. After removal of 0 bases from V and 4 bases from J, the junction contained 8 bases not matched to a gene. The CDR3 sequence is CASSLAVVTSGYNEQFF. DNA for the CDR3: TGTGCCAGCAGTTTAGCGGTCGTCACTAGCGGATACAATGAGCAGTTCTTC.

This clonotype has only a few counts. The chain uses TRBV7-3 and TRBJ1-2; no reliable D call. Germline-derived CDR1 and CDR2 are SGHTA and FQGTGA. The CDR3 covers 13 residues. Deletions cut 4 bases from V and 1 base from J, with 7 bases between. This chain's CDR3 is CASSSDHNYGYTF. The CDR3 DNA reads as TGTGCCAGCAGCTCGGACCATAACTATGGCTACACCTTC.

This clonotype was seen a handful of times. The chain joins TRBV6-1 to TRBJ2-5, with D hard to call. This CDR3 is 15 amino acids long. Trimming stripped 6 bases from V and 2 bases from J, with 16 bases between. Germline CDR1 reads MNHNS; CDR2 reads SASEGT. The DNA of the CDR3 is TGTGCCAGCAGATCCTCCACGGCCGGGCAAGAGACCCAGTACTTC. Amino acid sequence: CASRSSTAGQETQYF.

The chain links TRBV7-2 to TRBJ2-7, with 9 bases that match TRBD2. Germline CDR1 and CDR2: SGHTA and FQGNSA. CDR3 length: 16 residues. V lost 5 bases, J lost 5 bases, and 13 bases stayed unmatched. CDR3 region: CASSPPGGGAGNEQYF. In DNA form, the CDR3 reads TGTGCCAGCAGCCCCCCGGGCGGGGGGGCCGGGAACGAGCAGTACTTC.

The rearrangement links TRBV29-1 to TRBJ2-7; 10 bases line up with TRBD1. From germline, CDR1 is SQVTM and CDR2 ANQGSEA. Trimming removed 7 bases from V and 3 bases from J; junction bases left unmatched: 6. The CDR3 has 13 amino acids. The CDR3 loop is CSARDRGFYEQYF. CDR3 DNA: TGCAGCGCAAGGGACAGGGGCTTCTACGAGCAGTACTTC.

The chain combines TRBV3-1 with TRBJ1-1; tentatively, D is TRBD1 (5 bases). The CDR3 runs 16 residues. Germline V gene lookup returns CDR1 LGHDT and CDR2 YNNKEL (reference sequence). The germline V and J ends were trimmed by 0 bases and 4 bases, with 15 bases remaining between them. The CDR3 loop is CASSQDQGEMGTEAFF. CDR3 nucleotides: TGTGCCAGCAGCCAAGATCAGGGTGAAATGGGCACTGAAGCTTTCTTT.

The chain combines TRBV5-1 with TRBJ2-3; TRBD2 is a possible D gene (5 bases). This CDR3 contains 15 residues. With 3 bases removed from V and 2 bases from J, the gap between germline ends came to 13 bases. Germline lookup yields CDR1 SGHRS and CDR2 YFSETQ. DNA for the CDR3: TGCGCCAGCAGCTCGTCGGGGTTTCCCACAGATACGCAGTATTTT. Protein product: CASSSSGFPTDTQYF.

The rearrangement joins TRBV14 to TRBJ2-1; D is undetermined. This CDR3 is built from 13 residues. Per germline, CDR1 SGHDN and CDR2 FVKESK. V lost 4 bases to trimming and J lost 5 bases, with 9 bases between them. CDR3 sequence (DNA): TGTGCCAGCAGCCCTTATAAAGACAATGAGCAGTTCTTC. Amino acid sequence: CASSPYKDNEQFF.

The chain employs TRBV20-1 and TRBJ2-2; 9 nucleotides agree with TRBD1. CDR1 and CDR2 from the germline V gene are DFQATT and SNEGSKA (reference sequence). After removal of 0 bases from V and 4 bases from J, the junction contained 6 bases not matched to a gene. This CDR3 region has 16 residues. The CDR3 DNA reads as TGCAGTGCTAGAGATAGTGGACAGGGGATCACCGGGGAGCTGTTTTTT. This translates into CSARDSGQGITGELFF.

This rearrangement joins TRBV7-8 to TRBJ2-1; 12 positions match TRBD2. Germline CDR1 reads SGHVS; CDR2 reads FQNEAQ. The ends lost 2 bases at V and 7 bases at J; junction bases unmatched: 6. CDR3 length: 16 amino acids. The CDR3, as DNA: TGTGCCAGCAGCTTAAGGGCTAGCGGGGGGGTTAATGAGCAGTTCTTC. This encodes CASSLRASGGVNEQFF.

The table lists this clonotype with a count of one. This sequence joins TRBV28 and TRBJ2-4; 8 bases fit TRBD2. With 6 bases clipped from V and 6 bases from J, the junction kept 7 bases outside the gene matches. Germline V CDR1 and CDR2: MDHEN, SYDVKM. The CDR3 length is 14 residues. CDR3 amino acids: CASSPAGGGNIQYF. The DNA of the CDR3 is TGTGCCAGCAGCCCTGCGGGAGGAGGAAACATTCAGTACTTC.

This clonotype was seen a handful of times. This rearrangement joins TRBV2 to TRBJ2-7; perhaps D is TRBD1 or TRBD2 (5 bases each). This CDR3 is built from 13 residues. V was cut by 10 bases and J by 3 bases, with 16 bases left in between. Per germline, CDR1 SNHLY and CDR2 FYNNEI. In nucleotides, the CDR3 is TGTGCCACCCAAGGGGACCCCATCTACGAGCAGTACTTC. This encodes CATQGDPIYEQYF.

The chain has TRBV29-1 and TRBJ2-7; D is ambiguous. Trimming took off 2 bases at V and 2 bases at J, with 10 bases between the two ends. CDR1 and CDR2 (germline): SQVTM, ANQGSEA. The CDR3 has 13 amino acids. The CDR3 here is CSVESGNAYEQYF. The CDR3 nucleotides read TGCAGCGTTGAATCTGGGAACGCCTACGAGCAGTACTTC.

The V gene is TRBV27, the J gene TRBJ2-5, with D perhaps given as TRBD1 or TRBD2 (5 bases each). With 4 bases removed from V and 5 bases from J, the gap between germline ends came to 17 bases. This CDR3 region has 15 residues. Germline CDR1 and CDR2: MNHEY and SMNVEV (reference sequence). CDR3 sequence: CASSSSFLGDETQYF. CDR3 bases: TGTGCCAGCAGTTCGTCTTTTTTGGGGGACGAGACCCAGTACTTC.

This clonotype showed up many times. The chain has TRBV28 and TRBJ2-2; 7 nucleotides line up with TRBD1. V gave up 5 bases and J gave up 4 bases; unmatched junction bases: 13. The CDR3 sequence is 17 residues long. The V gene's germline CDR1 is MDHEN and CDR2 SYDVKM. DNA of the CDR3: TGTGCCAGCAGTCCAAATTCCGGGACAGCTACCACCGGGGAGCTGTTTTTT. Residues: CASSPNSGTATTGELFF.

This clonotype came up a few times. The chain joins TRBV6-1 to TRBJ2-4; maybe TRBD2 (6 bases). The CDR3 covers 13 residues. Trimming stripped 1 base from V and 6 bases from J, with 7 bases between. From germline, CDR1 is MNHNS and CDR2 SASEGT. The CDR3 protein is CASSEVGGNIQYF. As DNA, the CDR3 is TGTGCCAGCAGTGAAGTCGGGGGAAACATTCAGTACTTC.

The V call is TRBV6-1, the J call TRBJ2-5; 7 bases map to TRBD2. Per the germline V gene, CDR1 is MNHNS and CDR2 is SASEGT. Trimming at V came to 0 bases and at J to 2 bases, leaving 3 bases not matched to a gene. The CDR3 loop spans 15 amino acids. CDR3 sequence (DNA): TGTGCCAGCAGTGAAGCTTTTAGCGGGCAAGAGACCCAGTACTTC. It codes for CASSEAFSGQETQYF.

The gene calls are TRBV29-1 and TRBJ1-2, with TRBD1 as a possible D gene (5 bases). Trimming shortened V by 1 base and J by 2 bases, and 8 bases separated the two germline ends. In germline, CDR1 is SQVTM, CDR2 ANQGSEA. This CDR3 contains 13 residues. CDR3 protein: CSVEGGGNYGYTF. CDR3 bases: TGCAGCGTTGAAGGGGGCGGAAACTATGGCTACACCTTC.

The sample holds a few counts of this clonotype. The gene calls are TRBV2 and TRBJ2-3; 12 nucleotides line up with TRBD1. The germline V gene has CDR1 SNHLY and CDR2 FYNNEI. V dropped 5 bases and J dropped 3; count of bases not matched to a gene: 6. This CDR3 contains 16 residues. The CDR3 is CASSTGQGAITDTQYF. CDR3 DNA: TGTGCCAGCAGTACGGGACAGGGGGCCATTACAGATACGCAGTATTTT.

This clonotype was detected ten times or more. This chain links TRBV7-9 with TRBJ1-5; D perhaps matches TRBD1 (6 bases). The CDR3 has 16 residues. V lost 4 bases, J lost 1 base, and 14 bases lay in between. The germline V gene has CDR1 SEHNR and CDR2 FQNEAQ (reference sequence). CDR3 protein: CASSSQTGASNQPQHF. The CDR3 DNA is TGTGCCAGCAGCTCACAGACAGGAGCGAGCAATCAGCCCCAGCATTTT.

CDR3 in DNA: TGTGCCAGTAGTGAGACAGGGCTTTCCTACGAGCAGTACTTC. It encodes CASSETGLSYEQYF. The rearrangement joins TRBV19 to TRBJ2-7; 7 nucleotides align to TRBD1. The V segment lost 5 bases and the J segment 1 base; nucleotides outside the gene matches: 5. Germline assignment: CDR1 LNHDA and CDR2 SQIVND (reference sequence). The CDR3 consists of 14 residues.

This clonotype was counted only a few times. The chain uses TRBV7-9 and TRBJ1-1, with D unclear. Germline V gene data show CDR1 as SEHNR and CDR2 as FQNEAQ (reference sequence). This CDR3 contains 12 residues. The V and J ends lost 5 bases and 6 bases respectively, with 10 bases between them. CDR3 sequence (DNA): TGTGCCAGCAGCCTCCTTGGCCCTGAAGCTTTCTTT. Protein sequence: CASSLLGPEAFF.

This clonotype occurred a few times. The chain employs TRBV6-5 and TRBJ2-3; TRBD2 aligns across 10 bases. Looked up from germline, CDR1 is MNHEY and CDR2 is SVGAGI. The V and J ends lost 1 base and 5 bases, in that order; junction bases with no gene match: 6. This CDR3 comprises 16 residues. The CDR3, as DNA: TGTGCCAGCAGTTACTTCACTAGCGGGGAGGGAGATACGCAGTATTTT. Its protein product is CASSYFTSGEGDTQYF.

This clonotype came up many times. This rearrangement joins TRBV7-2 to TRBJ1-5; D perhaps matches TRBD1 (6 bases). CDR3 length equals 15 residues. Deletions cut 2 bases from V and 3 bases from J, with 11 bases between. From germline, CDR1 is SGHTA and CDR2 FQGNSA. CDR3: CASSLTGGPNQPQHF. The CDR3 DNA reads TGTGCCAGCAGCTTAACCGGGGGCCCCAATCAGCCCCAGCATTTT.